Detailed here is one T cell receptor beta chain. Division of CD4+ cells produced a CD45RA+ naive subset and a CD45RA-negative memory subset. Clones were sequenced by immunoSEQ multiplex PCR, and TCRdb holds only the in-frame ones, with some missing. The sample lists 2 million to 2.5 million clones, over 85% occurring once. The data stem from a study of shared clonotypes between healthy human individuals. The ends lost 3 bases at V and 4 bases at J; junction bases unmatched: 13. Germline V gene lookup returns CDR1 GTSNPN and CDR2 SVGIG (reference sequence). This CDR3 has 16 residues. Sequencing input: naive CD4+ T cells from PBMCs. Documented subset: CD45RA+ positively selected. This TCR derives from a man between 18 and 35 years old in good health. Some clones in this sample may be carry-over from other donors' samples. This sequence joins TRBV30 and TRBJ2-7; 9 nucleotides line up with TRBD1. CDR3 sequence reads: CAWRGPLGQGSYEQYF. The CDR3 nucleotides read TGTGCCTGGAGGGGCCCGTTGGGACAGGGTTCGTACGAGCAGTACTTC.